The rows below give T cell receptor beta chains drawn from one sample of a study of regulatory T cells in long-lasting Graves disease. Each CDR3 protein is one row after TCRdb ran MiXCR on the multiplex PCR reads. The profile shows 680,000 or so distinct CDR3 sequences, roughly 15% of them singletons. This sample was shared with a second study, whose subject was T cells in Graves' hyperthyroidism and ophthalmopathy.

Sequencing was performed on peripheral blood mononuclear cells (PBMCs), taken at new diagnosis, from a patient treated with antithyroid drugs. These receptors were collected from a woman younger than 45 with Graves disease. Both conserved end residues are part of each CDR3. A D gene is named only where the DNA matches it firmly. Only some rows state a clone size, as once, few, many or a class for expanded clones.

TRBD1 | TRBJ2-7 | TRBV20-1 | few | CSARDRGPSYEQYF | TGCAGTGCTAGGGACAGGGGGCCCTCCTACGAGCAGTACTTC
TRBD2 | TRBJ2-1 | TRBV3-1 | - | CASSLSGRRDEQFF | TGTGCCAGCAGCCTTAGCGGGAGGCGCGATGAGCAGTTCTTC
- | TRBJ1-1 | TRBV7-9 | many | CASSPGEGAFF | TGTGCCAGCAGCCCGGGGGAAGGAGCTTTCTTT
TRBD2 | TRBJ2-1 | TRBV12-3/TRBV12-4 | few | CASSPGTSVFF | TGTGCCAGCAGTCCCGGGACTAGCGTGTTCTTC
- | TRBJ2-7 | TRBV9 | many | CASSVGDPYEQYF | TGTGCCAGCAGCGTAGGGGACCCATACGAGCAGTACTTC
- | TRBJ1-1 | TRBV27 | many | CASSSWGVAEAFF | TGTGCCAGCAGTTCGTGGGGGGTCGCTGAAGCTTTCTTT
- | TRBJ2-2 | TRBV6-5 | - | CASSYDSSNTGELFF | TGTGCCAGCAGTTACGACTCTTCGAACACCGGGGAGCTGTTTTTT
- | TRBJ1-2 | TRBV28 | - | CASAQNYGYTF | TGTGCCAGTGCCCAGAACTATGGCTACACCTTC
- | TRBJ2-5 | TRBV20-1 | many | CSAMIQPGLGWETQYF | TGCAGTGCTATGATTCAGCCGGGGTTGGGGTGGGAGACCCAGTACTTC
- | TRBJ1-6 | TRBV6-4 | many | CARGGIMPNSPLHF | TGTGCCAGAGGAGGCATCATGCCCAATTCACCCCTCCACTTT
- | TRBJ1-5 | TRBV10-1 | - | CASSEIRWGARQPQHF | TGCGCCAGCAGTGAAATCAGGTGGGGGGCACGTCAGCCCCAGCATTTT
- | TRBJ1-1 | TRBV19 | - | CASSPFPGPPGAFF | TGTGCCAGTAGTCCGTTCCCAGGGCCGCCGGGGGCTTTCTTT
TRBD1 | TRBJ2-2 | TRBV6-2/TRBV6-3 | - | CASSSTGGSVGELFF | TGTGCCAGCAGTTCGACAGGGGGCTCTGTCGGGGAGCTGTTTTTT
- | TRBJ2-7 | TRBV28 | many | CASSFAQNYEQYF | TGTGCCAGCAGTTTCGCGCAGAACTACGAGCAGTACTTC
TRBD2 | TRBJ2-2 | TRBV7-2 | many | CASSPGLAGTGELFF | TGTGCCAGCAGCCCCGGACTAGCGGGGACCGGGGAGCTGTTTTTT
- | TRBJ2-1 | TRBV30 | many | CAWNQQIYNEQFF | TGTGCCTGGAACCAGCAAATATACAATGAGCAGTTCTTC
- | TRBJ1-4 | TRBV4-2 | - | CASSQDGTGIEKLFF | TGTGCCAGCAGCCAAGATGGGACGGGTATCGAAAAACTGTTTTTT
TRBD2 | TRBJ2-2 | TRBV6-1 | - | CASSKFQELAGNGDTGELFF | TGTGCCAGCAGTAAATTCCAAGAACTAGCGGGAAACGGGGACACCGGGGAGCTGTTTTTT
- | TRBJ1-2 | TRBV28 | many | CASRGSGKYGYTF | TGTGCCAGCAGGGGTTCTGGGAAATATGGCTACACCTTC
TRBD1 | TRBJ2-1 | TRBV6-2/TRBV6-3 | - | CASRTGGASYNEQFF | TGTGCCAGCAGAACAGGGGGCGCATCCTACAATGAGCAGTTCTTC
TRBD1 | TRBJ1-5 | TRBV27 | many | CASSLGSGTANQPQHF | TGTGCCAGCAGTTTGGGATCAGGGACAGCGAATCAGCCCCAGCATTTT
- | TRBJ1-1 | TRBV15 | few | CATSHPTGFMNTEAFF | TGTGCCACCAGCCACCCTACAGGATTTATGAACACTGAAGCTTTCTTT
- | TRBJ1-6 | TRBV3-1 | - | CASSQVGFNSPLHF | TGTGCCAGCAGCCAAGTGGGATTTAATTCACCCCTCCACTTT
TRBD2 | TRBJ2-3 | TRBV18 | - | CASSLPGLAGGADTQYF | TGTGCCAGCTCCTTACCGGGACTAGCGGGAGGCGCCGATACGCAGTATTTT
- | TRBJ2-7 | TRBV28 | many | CASSLRAGAYEQYF | TGTGCCAGCAGTCTCCGGGCCGGCGCCTACGAGCAGTACTTC
- | TRBJ1-2 | TRBV2 | many | CASRIHATYGYTF | TGTGCCAGCAGAATCCACGCTACCTATGGCTACACCTTC
TRBD1 | TRBJ1-2 | TRBV5-1 | - | CASSGGQGAEGHTF | TGCGCCAGCAGCGGGGGACAGGGGGCGGAAGGCCACACCTTC
- | TRBJ2-7 | TRBV11-1 | many | CASSAGRSSYEQYF | TGTGCCAGCAGCGCAGGCAGAAGCTCCTACGAGCAGTACTTC
TRBD2 | TRBJ2-1 | TRBV29-1 | - | CSVDPQAGAYNEQFF | TGCAGCGTGGACCCGCAAGCGGGAGCTTACAATGAGCAGTTCTTC
- | TRBJ1-2 | TRBV28 | many | CASSSGKTNYGYTF | TGTGCCAGCAGTTCGGGGAAAACTAACTATGGCTACACCTTC
- | TRBJ2-6 | TRBV27 | many | CASSHSSGFSGYSGANVLTF | TGTGCCAGCAGTCACTCAAGCGGGTTTAGCGGCTACTCTGGGGCCAACGTCCTGACTTTC
- | TRBJ1-1 | TRBV19 | many | CASSPGFVANTEAFF | TGTGCCAGTAGTCCAGGTTTCGTCGCAAACACTGAAGCTTTCTTT
- | TRBJ2-7 | TRBV28 | many | CASSLPQTGKQYF | TGTGCCAGCAGTTTACCACAGACTGGCAAGCAGTACTTC
TRBD1 | TRBJ1-2 | TRBV6-1 | few | CASGDYPRTGKSRAGYGYTF | TGTGCCAGCGGAGATTACCCGAGGACAGGGAAATCGCGGGCGGGCTATGGCTACACCTTC
- | TRBJ2-7 | TRBV9 | - | CASSVGSYGSYEQYF | TGTGCCAGCAGCGTAGGTTCCTACGGGTCCTACGAGCAGTACTTC
TRBD2 | TRBJ2-1 | TRBV7-2 | many | CASSLGGRARDEQFF | TGTGCCAGCAGCTTAGGCGGGAGGGCCAGAGATGAGCAGTTCTTC
TRBD1 | TRBJ2-1 | TRBV28 | many | CASSMGGQDEQFF | TGTGCCAGCAGTATGGGGGGACAGGATGAGCAGTTCTTC
TRBD2 | TRBJ2-7 | TRBV6-1 | many | CASNLLVGGEQYF | TGTGCCAGCAACCTCCTGGTGGGAGGGGAGCAGTACTTC
TRBD1 | TRBJ2-3 | TRBV20-1 | many | CSATGQGRADTQYF | TGCAGTGCTACAGGACAGGGGCGTGCAGATACGCAGTATTTT
TRBD2 | TRBJ2-1 | TRBV15 | - | CATTSSGQGSYNEQFF | TGTGCCACCACGTCTAGCGGCCAGGGCTCCTACAATGAGCAGTTCTTC
- | TRBJ2-1 | TRBV29-1 | many | CSVEKSRTEQFF | TGCAGCGTTGAAAAGAGTCGGACTGAGCAGTTCTTC
TRBD2 | TRBJ2-1 | TRBV2 | - | CATNFMAIGGINEQFF | TGTGCCACCAACTTTATGGCTATCGGGGGGATCAATGAGCAGTTCTTC
- | TRBJ1-2 | TRBV27 | - | CASNRQTVGYGYTF | TGTGCCAGCAACCGACAGACTGTTGGCTATGGCTACACCTTC
TRBD2 | TRBJ2-1 | TRBV28 | many | CASSLIGWTSGSGDEQFF | TGTGCCAGCAGTTTAATCGGCTGGACTAGCGGGAGTGGGGATGAGCAGTTCTTC
TRBD1 | TRBJ1-1 | TRBV5-1 | many | CASSFGTGLGAFF | TGCGCCAGCAGCTTTGGGACAGGGCTCGGGGCTTTCTTT
TRBD1 | TRBJ1-1 | TRBV27 | few | CASSQKDRAGSEAFF | TGTGCCAGCAGTCAAAAGGACAGGGCCGGTTCTGAAGCTTTCTTT
- | TRBJ1-6 | TRBV13 | few | CASSLGRGDSPLHF | TGTGCCAGCAGCTTGGGAAGGGGGGATTCACCCCTCCACTTT
- | TRBJ2-1 | TRBV4-1 | - | CASSQLGNEQFF | TGCGCCAGCAGCCAGTTGGGGAATGAGCAGTTCTTC
- | TRBJ2-1 | TRBV28 | many | CASSLIPGYNEQFF | TGTGCCAGCAGTTTAATACCGGGTTACAATGAGCAGTTCTTC
TRBD1 | TRBJ1-1 | TRBV28 | few | CASRLRGRNTEAFF | TGTGCCAGCAGGCTAAGGGGGCGGAACACTGAAGCTTTCTTT